Below are 12 T cell receptor beta chains sequenced from a single sample in a study of blood T cells in healthy people across ages. Together with a sample-barcoded 5' primer, a J-beta primer mix was included in a second PCR lasting about 7 to 11 cycles. TCRdb fed the 5' RACE reads into MiXCR, producing one record per CDR3 protein. The sample includes around 1,700,000 distinct CDR3 sequences, under 30% seen only once; the top ten take about 7.7%. The sequenced sample was blood. All receptors come from a woman under 40 in good health.

This chain links TRBV9 with TRBJ1-2, with TRBD1 matching over 9 bases. This CDR3 is 16 amino acids long. Trimming cost V 2 bases and J 6 bases; bases outside gene matches: 11. CDR1 is SGDLS and CDR2 is YYNGEE in the germline V gene. The CDR3 loop reads CASSVAKDRGKDGYTF. In nucleotides, the CDR3 is TGTGCCAGCAGCGTTGCTAAGGACAGGGGAAAAGATGGCTACACCTTC.

Details on this clonotype: Compared with germline, one end of the junction differs, possibly owing to a read error. The J gene is TRBJ2-5, the V gene TRBV2; D is perhaps TRBD1 or TRBD2 (5 bases each). The CDR3 has 14 amino acids. The germline CDR1 and CDR2 sequences are SNHLY and FYNNEI. CDR3 residues: CASTEGEYQETQYF. Here the CDR3 DNA reads TGTGCCAGCACTGAAGGGGAGTACCAAGAGACCCAGTACTTC.

This clonotype was seen a few times. One junction end disagrees with the germline gene, perhaps due to a read error. The chain is built from TRBV6-5 and TRBJ1-1, with a weak D call TRBD1 (6 bases). This CDR3 region has 14 residues. Germline assignment: CDR1 MNHEY and CDR2 SVGAGI. In nucleotides, the CDR3 is TGTGCCAGCAGCCGGACTCCGGGGGGCACTGAAACTTTCTTT. It is translated as CASSRTPGGTETFF.

This clonotype has more than one count but fewer than ten. The chain is built from TRBV3-1 and TRBJ2-3; 9 nucleotides align to TRBD2. The CDR3 covers 18 residues. With 4 bases clipped from V and 3 bases from J, the junction kept 14 bases outside the gene matches. CDR1 and CDR2 from the germline V gene are LGHDT and YNNKEL (reference sequence). This CDR3 reads CASSLRGAAGGKTDTQYF. CDR3 bases: TGTGCCAGCAGCCTAAGAGGTGCAGCGGGGGGCAAAACAGATACGCAGTATTTT.

The chain has TRBV5-1 and TRBJ1-1; D possibly corresponds to TRBD1 (6 bases). The germline gives CDR1 SGHRS, CDR2 YFSETQ. V lost 3 bases, J lost 4 bases, and 16 bases lay in between. The CDR3 runs to 15 residues. The CDR3 reads CASSSQGRGGTEAFF. The DNA for the CDR3 is TGCGCCAGCAGCTCTCAGGGGCGGGGAGGCACTGAAGCTTTCTTT.

V usage is TRBV14 and J usage is TRBJ1-5; 7 positions agree with TRBD1. Germline values: CDR1 SGHDN, CDR2 FVKESK. The CDR3 has 18 amino acids. With V trimmed by 0 bases and J by 0 bases, 8 bases remained unmatched. The CDR3 DNA sequence: TGTGCCAGCAGCCAAGATGGTCGAGACAGGGATAGCAATCAGCCCCAGCATTTT. As protein: CASSQDGRDRDSNQPQHF.

The chain couples TRBV7-2 to TRBJ2-1; 9 nucleotides line up with TRBD2. Looked up from germline, CDR1 is SGHTA and CDR2 is FQGNSA. The junction had 9 bases not matched to a gene; V was cut back by 5 bases and J by 7 bases. This CDR3 is built from 15 residues. The chain's CDR3 is CASSPVGSGRNEQFF. The DNA for the CDR3 is TGTGCCAGCAGCCCCGTCGGGAGCGGGAGGAATGAGCAGTTCTTC. The variable domain in full, with the rest retrieved from reference TRBV7-2 and TRBJ2-1, is GAGVSQSPSNKVTEKGKDVELRCDPISGHTALYWYRQSLGQGLEFLIYFQGNSAPDKSGLPSDRFSAERTGGSVSTLTIQRTQQEDSAVYLCASSPVGSGRNEQFFGPGTRLTVL.

This clonotype was found a few times. CDR3 region: CASSFLELAKNIQYF. The CDR3 bases are TGTGCCAGCAGCTTCTTGGAGCTAGCCAAAAACATTCAGTACTTC. The gene calls are TRBV11-2 and TRBJ2-4; no clear D gene. The CDR3 runs to 15 residues. V was clipped by 3 bases and J by 0 bases, with 9 bases between them. The germline V gene encodes CDR1 SGHAT and CDR2 FQNNGV.

The sample holds a few counts of this clonotype. The chain combines TRBV20-1 with TRBJ2-7, with TRBD2 as a possible D gene (6 bases). V lost 5 bases to trimming and J lost 4 bases, with 15 bases between them. Germline lookup yields CDR1 DFQATT and CDR2 SNEGSKA (reference sequence). This CDR3 has 13 residues. CDR3 amino acids: CSALPGLRYEQYF. The CDR3 DNA reads TGCAGTGCTTTACCGGGACTTCGATACGAGCAGTACTTC.

This chain connects TRBV5-1 to TRBJ2-5; no reliable D call. Germline lookup yields CDR1 SGHRS and CDR2 YFSETQ. The germline V and J ends were trimmed by 3 bases and 5 bases, with 11 bases remaining between them. The CDR3 sequence is 13 residues long. Here the CDR3 reads CASSSDLSETQYF. The CDR3 DNA sequence: TGCGCCAGCAGCTCCGACCTATCGGAGACCCAGTACTTC.

This clonotype appeared many times. This sequence joins TRBV15 and TRBJ2-7; 7 bases match TRBD1. CDR3 length: 16 amino acids. Germline V gives CDR1 LNHNV, CDR2 YYDKDF (reference sequence). V gave up 1 base and J gave up 1 base; unmatched junction bases: 7. This CDR3 reads CATSRGPGGFSYEQYF. Written as DNA, the CDR3 is TGTGCCACCAGCAGAGGACCAGGGGGTTTTTCCTACGAGCAGTACTTC.

J is TRBJ1-1 and V is TRBV11-2, with D possibly TRBD1 on 5 matching bases. This CDR3 contains 14 residues. Trimming removed 5 bases at V and 3 bases at J, with 13 bases between. From germline, CDR1 is SGHAT and CDR2 FQNNGV. The CDR3, as DNA: TGTGCCAGCAGCAGGGCGGGGGTGGACACTGAAGCTTTCTTT. Translation: CASSRAGVDTEAFF.